A selection of T cell receptor beta chains follows, all from one sample in a study of T-cell memory formation after mild COVID-19. In TCRdb, the 5' RACE reads were re-called with MiXCR into one record per CDR3 protein. This sample yields about 350,000 distinct CDR3 sequences, of which 20% to 25% are seen a single time; approximately 22% belongs to the top ten. The sequencing sample was made of PBMCs or a T cell subset sorted from them (not recorded which). The receptors here all came from a man between 18 and 29 years old who had mild COVID-19 (a few samples of this study predate the infection). Cell type and time point are not known. Both conserved end residues are part of each CDR3. Each record gives: D gene, V gene, clone size, J gene, CDR3 length, CDR3 DNA, CDR3 protein. The D gene is left open where the match is weak. Expanded clones are given a class, and other clones once, few, many or no size at all.

.	TRBV2	.	TRBJ2-5	12	TGTGCCAGCAGCGAATTTGGGGAGACCCAGTACTTC	CASSEFGETQYF
.	TRBV10-2	.	TRBJ2-7	14	TGCGCCAGCAGTGGGAGACGGGAAAGGGGCGAGCAGTACTTC	CASSGRRERGEQYF
.	TRBV7-9	.	TRBJ2-3	15	TGTGCCAGCAGCTTAGCCTTCACCGTCACAGATACGCAGTATTTT	CASSLAFTVTDTQYF
TRBD1	TRBV2	few	TRBJ1-6	14	TGTGCCAGCGACCGGGACAGGGAAGATTCACCCCTCCACTTT	CASDRDREDSPLHF
TRBD2	TRBV30	.	TRBJ2-3	14	TGTGCCTGGAGGCCTACGGGGGGGGCAGATACGCAGTATTTT	CAWRPTGGADTQYF
TRBD2	TRBV6-6	.	TRBJ2-5	13	TGTGCCAGCAGTGGATTAGCGGGGGGGATCCGGTACTTC	CASSGLAGGIRYF
.	TRBV6-2/TRBV6-3	.	TRBJ1-1	12	TGTGCCAGCAAAGACAGGAGTACTGAAGCTTTCTTT	CASKDRSTEAFF
.	TRBV10-3	few	TRBJ2-5	14	TGTGCCATCAACCAGCAGGGGTACCAAGAGACCCAGTACTTC	CAINQQGYQETQYF
.	TRBV4-3	.	TRBJ1-5	14	TGCGCCAGCAGCCCGCAAGGGAGAAATCAGCCCCAGCATTTT	CASSPQGRNQPQHF
TRBD1	TRBV5-1	few	TRBJ1-6	15	TGCGCCAGCAGCAGCCGAAGGGGGCAGGGTTCACCCCTCCACTTT	CASSSRRGQGSPLHF
.	TRBV5-8	.	TRBJ1-2	15	TGTGCCAGCAGCTGGTTTGGGGTAGCTAACTATGGCTACACCTTC	CASSWFGVANYGYTF
TRBD2	TRBV13	few	TRBJ2-3	15	TGTGCCAGCAGCTTACTAGCGGGGAACACAGATACGCAGTATTTT	CASSLLAGNTDTQYF
.	TRBV12-3/TRBV12-4	once	TRBJ1-1	12	TGTGCCAGCAGTTTAAACTCGGGAGAAGCTTTCTTT	CASSLNSGEAFF
.	TRBV9	few	TRBJ1-4	14	TGTGCCAGCAGCGTAGCGGGGGATAATGAAAAACTGTTTTTT	CASSVAGDNEKLFF
.	TRBV18	once	TRBJ1-5	14	TGTGCCAGCTCACCGGGGGGGACCGGTCAGCCCCAGCATTTT	CASSPGGTGQPQHF
.	TRBV9	.	TRBJ1-6	13	TGTGCCAGCAGCGGGACAGAGGAGTCACCCCTCCACTTT	CASSGTEESPLHF
.	TRBV6-6	.	TRBJ2-7	14	TGTGCCAGCAGTCCGACACCTGTTAAATACGAGCAGTACTTC	CASSPTPVKYEQYF
.	TRBV27	.	TRBJ2-7	14	TGTGCCAGCAGTTTATCGCCAGGGGGGTACGAGCAGTACTTC	CASSLSPGGYEQYF
.	TRBV7-9	few	TRBJ1-1	14	TGTGCCAGCAGCCTTCGACAGGTTGGCACTGAAGCTTTCTTT	CASSLRQVGTEAFF
TRBD1	TRBV6-2/TRBV6-3	few	TRBJ1-2	17	TGTGCCAGCACCCACGGGAGACAGGGGAGGTTCGGAGATGGCTACACCTTC	CASTHGRQGRFGDGYTF
.	TRBV7-2	many	TRBJ1-6	15	TGTGCCAGCAGCCCCCGGAGCTCCTATAATTCACCCCTCCACTTT	CASSPRSSYNSPLHF
.	TRBV4-1	few	TRBJ1-2	17	TGCGCCAGCAGCCAAGAGGAGGACGCACTCTCCCCCCATGGCTACACCTTC	CASSQEEDALSPHGYTF
.	TRBV6-6	.	TRBJ1-1	13	TGTGCCAGCCGGGGGGCTTTATCCACTGAAGCTTTCTTT	CASRGALSTEAFF
TRBD1	TRBV2	.	TRBJ1-2	13	TGTGCCAGCAGTCGGGACAGCTCGGGGGGCTACACCTTC	CASSRDSSGGYTF
.	TRBV2	.	TRBJ2-1	12	TGTGCCAGCAGTGAGGGGCTGGATGAGCAGTTCTTC	CASSEGLDEQFF
.	TRBV20-1	.	TRBJ2-7	13	TGCAGTGCTAGTTCAGCCAGCTTCTACGAGCAGTACTTC	CSASSASFYEQYF
TRBD2	TRBV12-3/TRBV12-4	few	TRBJ2-3	16	TGTGCCAGCAGTGTCGCCCCGGGACTAGCGGTATATACGCAGTATTTT	CASSVAPGLAVYTQYF
.	TRBV7-9	few	TRBJ2-7	13	TGTGCCAGCAGCTTAGGGGACGCCTACGAGCAGTACTTC	CASSLGDAYEQYF
.	TRBV4-1	.	TRBJ2-7	18	TGCGCCAGCAGCCAAGAGTTGTCAGGCCCTGCTAGCTCCTACGAGCAGTACTTC	CASSQELSGPASSYEQYF
TRBD1	TRBV5-1	.	TRBJ2-5	15	TGCGCCAGCAGCATACAGGGGGGCCCGGCAGGGACCCAGTACTTC	CASSIQGGPAGTQYF
TRBD1	TRBV11-2	few	TRBJ1-2	18	TGTGCCAGCAGCCATGGCGGGGGTACAGGGGGATCTAACTATGGCTACACCTTC	CASSHGGGTGGSNYGYTF
.	TRBV4-2	few	TRBJ1-3	15	TGTGCCAGCAGCCCCCCAGGCAGGGCTGGAAACACCATATATTTT	CASSPPGRAGNTIYF
.	TRBV7-9	few	TRBJ2-3	14	TGTGCCAGTTTTGGAGGGCTTGGAGGAGATACGCAGTATTTT	CASFGGLGGDTQYF
.	TRBV2	.	TRBJ1-1	13	TGTGCCAGCTGCCGGGAGGCCGACACTGAAGCTTTCTTT	CASCREADTEAFF
.	TRBV7-6	few	TRBJ2-7	16	TGTGCCAGCAGCTTAGATCCGGGTCCGGACGCCTACGAGCAGTACTTC	CASSLDPGPDAYEQYF
.	TRBV4-1	.	TRBJ2-3	14	TGCGCCAGCAGACAATTACGACTAGCAGATACGCAGTATTTT	CASRQLRLADTQYF
.	TRBV12-3/TRBV12-4	few	TRBJ2-5	13	TGTGCCAGCAGTTTAGGACAAATGGAGACCCAGTACTTC	CASSLGQMETQYF